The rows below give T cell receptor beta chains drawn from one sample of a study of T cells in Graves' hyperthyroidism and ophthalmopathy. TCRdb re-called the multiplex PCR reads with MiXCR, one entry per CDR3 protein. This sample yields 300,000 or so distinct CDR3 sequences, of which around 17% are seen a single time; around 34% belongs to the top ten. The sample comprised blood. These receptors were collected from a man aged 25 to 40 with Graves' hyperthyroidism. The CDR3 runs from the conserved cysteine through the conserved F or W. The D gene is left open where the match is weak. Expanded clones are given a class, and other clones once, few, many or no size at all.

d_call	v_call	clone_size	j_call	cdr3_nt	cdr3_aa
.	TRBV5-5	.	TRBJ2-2	TGTGCCAGCAGCTGGGGGGACCCGAACACCGGGGAGCTGTTTTTT	CASSWGDPNTGELFF
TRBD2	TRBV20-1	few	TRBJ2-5	TGCAGTGCACCCCCAACTTTTGAAACGGGGGGAGAGACCCAGTACTTC	CSAPPTFETGGETQYF
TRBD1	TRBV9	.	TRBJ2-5	TGTGCCAGCAGCAGTGGGATGGGCAGGGGGCTAACCCAGTACTTC	CASSSGMGRGLTQYF
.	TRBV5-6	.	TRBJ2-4	TGTGCCAGCAGCTCATTGCTACAGGGCTTGTTTGACATTCAGTACTTC	CASSSLLQGLFDIQYF
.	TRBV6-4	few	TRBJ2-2	TGTGCCACCGCTCCAAGGCAGGGGAACACCGGGGAGCTGTTTTTT	CATAPRQGNTGELFF
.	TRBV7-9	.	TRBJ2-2	TGTGCCAGCAGCTCACTATTAATCGGGCTTAACACCGGGGAGCTGTTTTTT	CASSSLLIGLNTGELFF
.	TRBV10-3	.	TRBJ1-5	TGTGCCATCAGGTTCAGGGAAAGCGGTCAGCCCCAGCATTTT	CAIRFRESGQPQHF
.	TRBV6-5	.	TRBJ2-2	TGTGCCAGCAGTTACACTCATCCGAACTTCAACACCGGGGAGCTGTTTTTT	CASSYTHPNFNTGELFF
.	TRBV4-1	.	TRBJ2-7	TGCGCCAGCAGCCAAGGAGGGGCCTCCTACGAGCAGTACTTC	CASSQGGASYEQYF
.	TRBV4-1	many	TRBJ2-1	TGCGCCAGCAGCCAAGATCACCTCCGGCCCTACAATGAGCAGTTCTTC	CASSQDHLRPYNEQFF
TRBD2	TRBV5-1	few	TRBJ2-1	TGCGCCAGCAGCGGGGGACTAGCGGGTCCGTGGGGCAATGAGCAGTTCTTC	CASSGGLAGPWGNEQFF
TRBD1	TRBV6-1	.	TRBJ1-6	TGTGCCAGCAGACCCCCGGCAGGGGGAAATTCACCCCTCCACTTT	CASRPPAGGNSPLHF
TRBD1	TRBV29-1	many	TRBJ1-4	TGCAGCGTTGAGGGACAGGACCCAGCTAATGAAAAACTGTTTTTT	CSVEGQDPANEKLFF
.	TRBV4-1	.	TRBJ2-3	TGCGCCAGCAGCCAAGGGCGCGCTAGCACAGATACGCAGTATTTT	CASSQGRASTDTQYF
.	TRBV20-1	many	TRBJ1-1	TGCAGTGCTAGAATGTATAGGACCTTGCCTAACACTGAAGCTTTCTTT	CSARMYRTLPNTEAFF
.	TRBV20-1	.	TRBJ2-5	TGCAGTGCTCCGGACAGACCCCAAGAGACCCAGTACTTC	CSAPDRPQETQYF
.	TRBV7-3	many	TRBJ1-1	TGTGCCAGCAGCTCCCAGGGGATGAACACTGAAGCTTTCTTT	CASSSQGMNTEAFF
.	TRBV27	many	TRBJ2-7	TGTGCCAGCAGTCAGGGGCAGTACGAGCAGTACTTC	CASSQGQYEQYF
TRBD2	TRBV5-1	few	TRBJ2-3	TGCGCCAGCAGCCGGACTAGCGGGAGTTGGGATACGCAGTATTTT	CASSRTSGSWDTQYF
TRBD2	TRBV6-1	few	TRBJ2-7	TGTGCCAGCCGACTAGCGGGAGTCGGCGAGCAGTACTTC	CASRLAGVGEQYF
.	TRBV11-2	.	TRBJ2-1	TGTGCCAGCAGCTTGCAGGGAAGCGATGAGCAGTTCTTC	CASSLQGSDEQFF
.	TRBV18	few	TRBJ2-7	TGTGCCAGCTCACCAGGCTCCTTCGGGGAGCAGTACTTC	CASSPGSFGEQYF
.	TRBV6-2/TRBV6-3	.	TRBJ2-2	TGTGCCAGCAGTACCAGTCCTACCGGGGAGCTGTTTTTT	CASSTSPTGELFF
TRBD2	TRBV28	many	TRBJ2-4	TGTGCCAGCAGTTCAGCCCTGCGGGGGAACATTCAGTACTTC	CASSSALRGNIQYF
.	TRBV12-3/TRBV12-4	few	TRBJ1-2	TGTGCCAGCAGGCGGGGGTCTAACTATGGCTACACCTTC	CASRRGSNYGYTF
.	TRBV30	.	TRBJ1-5	TGTGCCCGGAGTGTAAGCCCGGGACAAGCCCAGCATTTT	CARSVSPGQAQHF
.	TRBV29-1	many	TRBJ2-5	TGCAGCGTTCTGATCGGGATGGGCCAAGAGACCCAGTACTTC	CSVLIGMGQETQYF
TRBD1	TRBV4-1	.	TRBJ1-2	TGCGCCAGCAGGCCCACAGGGGACCATGGCTACACCTTC	CASRPTGDHGYTF
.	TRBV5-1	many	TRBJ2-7	TGCGCCAGCAGCTTGGCGGCCACCTACGAGCAGTACTTC	CASSLAATYEQYF